This entry lists 18 T cell receptor beta chains sequenced from one sample in a study of T cells expressing NK-cell markers. Reanalyzing the 5' RACE reads, TCRdb keeps one entry per CDR3 protein, without DNA. The listing contains 150,000 to 170,000 distinct CDR3 sequences. The sequencing input was blood T cells: a sorted CD56 or NKG2C T cell subset, CD4+ or CD8+ T cells, or bulk PBMC T cells (not recorded which). These receptor sequences come from a woman between 45 and 65 years old in good health.

The rearrangement uses TRBV7-9 and TRBJ2-7; no DNA is available, so the TRBD2 call from TCRdb remains unchecked. Germline CDR1 and CDR2: SEHNR and FQNEAQ (reference sequence). The CDR3 is 14 amino acids. The CDR3 here is CASSLVAGGSEQYF.

The chain employs TRBV3-1 and TRBJ2-2; the TCRdb call, TRBD1, lacks DNA for checking. CDR3 length: 13 amino acids. Germline V lookup: CDR1 LGHDT, CDR2 YNNKEL (reference sequence). The CDR3 protein is CASRTLYTGELFF.

This chain joins TRBV5-5 and TRBJ2-5; no DNA is available, so the TRBD1 call from TCRdb remains unchecked. Germline V gives CDR1 SGHKS, CDR2 YYEKEE (reference sequence). The CDR3 loop spans 15 amino acids. The CDR3 reads CASSLPRGPSETQYF.

The chain links TRBV5-1 to TRBJ2-1; lacking DNA, the TRBD1 call made by TCRdb goes unchecked. Germline V gene sequence: CDR1 SGHRS, CDR2 YFSETQ. The CDR3 consists of 16 residues. CDR3 protein: CASSGRYSFEGDEQFF. The variable domain in full, with the rest retrieved from reference TRBV5-1 and TRBJ2-1, is KAGVTQTPRYLIKTRGQQVTLSCSPISGHRSVSWYQQTPGQGLQFLFEYFSETQRNKGNFPGRFSGRQFSNSRSEMNVSTLELGDSALYLCASSGRYSFEGDEQFFGPGTRLTVL.

The chain employs TRBV21-1 and TRBJ2-2; TCRdb outputs TRBD1, but without DNA this stays unchecked. TRBV21-1 is listed as a pseudogene. The CDR3 extends over 19 amino acids. The CDR3 spells CASSKRTGYCPFDTGELFF.

This CDR3 reads CASSPPGGRNTGELFF. The chain employs TRBV7-3 and TRBJ2-2; no DNA is available, so the TRBD1 call from TCRdb remains unchecked. Germline V gene sequence: CDR1 SGHTA, CDR2 FQGTGA. The CDR3 extends over 16 amino acids.

The J gene is TRBJ2-1, the V gene TRBV12-3 or TRBV12-4. This CDR3 has 12 amino acids. CDR3 loop: CASSGLIDEQFF.

V gene TRBV27 combines with J gene TRBJ2-3; TCRdb reports TRBD2, a call that lacks DNA to check it against. Germline V gene data show CDR1 as MNHEY and CDR2 as SMNVEV (reference sequence). The CDR3 has 16 amino acids. CDR3 in amino acids: CASSAGTNLATDTQYF.

J is TRBJ2-3 and V is TRBV2; as DNA is missing, the TRBD2 call by TCRdb cannot be tested. The CDR3 runs to 18 residues. Germline values: CDR1 SNHLY, CDR2 FYNNEI. This CDR3 is CASSPLAGGLSSTDTQYF.

This rearrangement joins TRBV13 to TRBJ2-3; TCRdb reports TRBD2, a call that lacks DNA to check it against. There are 15 residues in the CDR3. Germline loops: CDR1 PRHDT, CDR2 FYEKMQ (reference sequence). The CDR3 here is CASRTTSGSTDTQYF.

The V call is TRBV5-6, the J call TRBJ1-5; TCRdb designates TRBD1, a call that cannot be tested without DNA. CDR3 size: 14 residues. CDR1 is SGHDT and CDR2 is YYEEEE in the germline V gene. The CDR3: CASSSGQGGQPQHF. Full variable domain (outside the CDR3, taken from reference TRBV5-6 and TRBJ1-5): DAGVTQSPTHLIKTRGQQVTLRCSPKSGHDTVSWYQQALGQGPQFIFQYYEEEERQRGNFPDRFSGHQFPNYSSELNVNALLLGDSALYLCASSSGQGGQPQHFGDGTRLSIL.

This chain connects TRBV6-5 to TRBJ2-4; the D gene TCRdb calls, TRBD1, cannot be checked with no DNA. The germline gives CDR1 MNHEY, CDR2 SVGAGI. There are 14 residues in the CDR3. This chain's CDR3 is CASRQGFAKNIQYF.

V gene TRBV27 combines with J gene TRBJ2-1; TCRdb selects TRBD1, and the lack of DNA leaves this call unchecked. This CDR3 comprises 12 residues. Germline-derived CDR1 and CDR2 are MNHEY and SMNVEV (reference sequence). CDR3 sequence reads: CASRRQANEQFF.

The V call is TRBV21-1, the J call TRBJ2-4; TCRdb gives TRBD2 as the D gene, but with no DNA this cannot be confirmed. TRBV21-1 is listed as a pseudogene. The CDR3 has 19 residues. The CDR3 is CASSIRPKSELAGVNIQYF.

The V gene is TRBV20-1, the J gene TRBJ2-1; TCRdb names TRBD2, which stays unverified in the absence of DNA. There are 14 residues in the CDR3. Germline V lookup: CDR1 DFQATT, CDR2 SNEGSKA (reference sequence). CDR3 amino acids: CSAVPSSSYNEQFF.

This rearrangement joins TRBV14 to TRBJ2-1; TCRdb gives TRBD1 as the D gene, but with no DNA this cannot be confirmed. The CDR3 totals 12 residues. Germline CDR1 and CDR2: SGHDN and FVKESK. This CDR3 is CATSDGGNEQFF.

The rearrangement links TRBV7-9 to TRBJ2-7; no DNA is available, so the TRBD2 call from TCRdb remains unchecked. The CDR3 extends over 15 amino acids. Germline loops: CDR1 SEHNR, CDR2 FQNEAQ (reference sequence). The CDR3 is CASSSGGGISYEQYF.

The chain recombines TRBV4-1 with TRBJ1-1; TCRdb gives TRBD1 as the D gene, but with no DNA this cannot be confirmed. The length of the CDR3 is 14 residues. Germline values: CDR1 MGHRA, CDR2 YSYEKL. This chain's CDR3 is CASSHSPSGTEAFF.